This TCR beta chain was identified in a study of OX40 agonist ivuxolimab in advanced cancers. Study-wide context: Of the patients, three showed partial responses, one with hepatocellular carcinoma and two with cutaneous melanoma.

CDR3 length equals 15 residues. In germline, CDR1 is MNHEY, CDR2 SMNVEV (reference sequence). Trimming cost V 4 bases and J 7 bases; bases outside gene matches: 10. Autoimmune disease history or systemic immunosuppression barred patients. The protocol was immunoSEQ multiplex PCR, while the TCRdb copy is restricted to in-frame clones and leaves out a portion. The sample includes approximately 77,000 clones, around 90% of them seen just once. This sample comprised CD4+ or CD8+ T cells sorted from blood, obtained in a trial of the OX40 agonist ivuxolimab. The J gene is TRBJ2-4, the V gene TRBV27; TRBD2 aligns across 7 bases. The sequence derives from an adult with an advanced solid tumor such as melanoma, head and neck, liver or kidney cancer. In nucleotides, the CDR3 is TGTGCCAGCAGTTCCTTGGGTGCCGGGGGGAACATTCAGTACTTC. Its protein is CASSSLGAGGNIQYF.